This TCR beta chain was found in a study of blood T cell repertoires in COVID-19. Germline V gene sequence: CDR1 SQVTM, CDR2 ANQGSEA. The CDR3 loop spans 11 amino acids. Trimming pared 6 bases from V and 6 bases from J, leaving 10 bases between. Clones were read by immunoSEQ multiplex PCR, and TCRdb kept only the in-frame ones, dropping some. The table shows roughly 100,000 clones, with about 85% occurring only once. The V call is TRBV29-1, the J call TRBJ2-3, with D unclear. The sequenced material came from peripheral blood. The sequence came from a man aged 45-65 years in a cohort sampled during active COVID-19. The chain's CDR3 is CSVALADTQYF. CDR3 sequence (DNA): TGCAGCGTCGCTTTAGCCGATACGCAGTATTTT.